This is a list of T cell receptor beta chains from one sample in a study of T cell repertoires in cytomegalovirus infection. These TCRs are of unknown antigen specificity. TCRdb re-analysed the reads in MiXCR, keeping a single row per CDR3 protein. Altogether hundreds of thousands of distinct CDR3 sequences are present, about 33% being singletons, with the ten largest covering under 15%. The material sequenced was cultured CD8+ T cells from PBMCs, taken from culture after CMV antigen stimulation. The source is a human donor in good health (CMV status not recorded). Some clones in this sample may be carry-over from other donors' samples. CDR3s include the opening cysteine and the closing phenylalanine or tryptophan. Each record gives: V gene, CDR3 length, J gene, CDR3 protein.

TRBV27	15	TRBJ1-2	CASSSTGRGLSGYTF
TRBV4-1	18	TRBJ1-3	CASSKTGAFALSGNTIYF
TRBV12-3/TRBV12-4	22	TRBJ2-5	CASSFYTGLRGAGGSRRETQYF
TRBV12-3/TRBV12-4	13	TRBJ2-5	CASSETVGSAQYF
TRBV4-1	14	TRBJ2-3	CASSPDPLPDTQYF
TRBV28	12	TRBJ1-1	CASTHEDTEAFF
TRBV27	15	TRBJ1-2	CASSPRTGSLDGYTF
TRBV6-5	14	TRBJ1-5	CASSSGSGNQPQHF
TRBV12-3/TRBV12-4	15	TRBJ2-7	CASSLRGGKAYEQYF
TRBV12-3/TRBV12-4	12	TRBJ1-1	CASDKNREVAFF
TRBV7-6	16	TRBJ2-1	CASSFASGGPHNEQFF
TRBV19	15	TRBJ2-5	CASSGPRALDETQYF
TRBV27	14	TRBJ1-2	CASSTIGGRTGYTF
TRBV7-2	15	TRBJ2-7	CASSLAGGATYEQYF
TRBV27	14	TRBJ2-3	CASTPPGYTDTQYF
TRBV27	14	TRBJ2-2	CASSLAEYTGELFF
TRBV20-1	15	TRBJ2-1	CSASGTSGIYNEQFF
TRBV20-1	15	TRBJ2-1	CSARARYGTYNEQFF
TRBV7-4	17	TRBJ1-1	CASSLGTRGYGSTEAFF
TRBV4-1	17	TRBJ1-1	CASSQDMTPGPNTEAFF
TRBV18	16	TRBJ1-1	CASSQGQGALDTEAFF
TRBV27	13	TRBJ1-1	CASSYFPGQGEFF